These 8 T cell receptor beta chains were all obtained from the same sample, sequenced in a study of blood T cell repertoires in COVID-19. The table came from immunoSEQ multiplex PCR; TCRdb's copy has only in-frame clones and leaves some out. This sample has some 300,000 clones, with roughly nine tenths found just once. Sequenced: PBMCs or T cells enriched from blood (not recorded which). Source of these receptors: a young woman who had been exposed to COVID-19.

The chain recombines TRBV7-2 with TRBJ2-5, with TRBD2 matching 7 bases. CDR1 SGHTA and CDR2 FQGNSA come from the germline V gene. After removal of 4 bases from V and 2 bases from J, the junction contained 4 bases not matched to a gene. This CDR3 has 14 amino acids. In DNA form, the CDR3 reads TGTGCCAGCAGCTCCCCGGGACTACAAGAGACCCAGTACTTC. This gives the protein CASSSPGLQETQYF. Looking up the rest from reference TRBV7-2 and TRBJ2-5 gives the full variable domain: GAGVSQSPSNKVTEKGKDVELRCDPISGHTALYWYRQSLGQGLEFLIYFQGNSAPDKSGLPSDRFSAERTGGSVSTLTIQRTQQEDSAVYLCASSSPGLQETQYFGPGTRLLVL.

This clone was found a few times. The rearrangement uses TRBV30 and TRBJ1-2; TRBD1 is a possible D gene (5 bases). The CDR3 is 13 amino acids. The V end was cut by 8 bases, the J end by 8 bases, with 21 bases between. CDR1 and CDR2 from the germline V gene are GTSNPN and SVGIG (reference sequence). CDR3 coding DNA: TGTGCCACCCGGGGGGTACGTTTTCAAGGCTACACCTTC. This codes for CATRGVRFQGYTF.

In this sample, this clone turned up once. This chain connects TRBV5-5 to TRBJ2-2; 7 bases match TRBD1. CDR1 is SGHKS, CDR2 YYEKEE, per germline (reference sequence). With V trimmed by 2 bases and J by 7 bases, 11 bases remained unmatched. The CDR3 has 16 residues. CDR3 residues: CASSLRRTGYYGELFF. CDR3 DNA: TGTGCCAGCAGCTTAAGGCGGACAGGTTACTACGGGGAGCTGTTTTTT.

The genes are TRBV9 and TRBJ2-1, with D unresolved. Germline CDR1 is SGDLS and CDR2 is YYNGEE. The CDR3 consists of 13 residues. The V end lost 0 bases, the J end lost 7 bases, and 8 bases lay between the germline ends. In DNA, the CDR3 is TGTGCCAGCAGCGTAGTTAGCACGAATGAGCAGTTCTTC. It codes for CASSVVSTNEQFF.

V and J are TRBV9 and TRBJ1-5; maybe TRBD1 (5 bases). The V gene's germline CDR1 is SGDLS and CDR2 YYNGEE. V was trimmed by 0 bases and J by 5 bases, leaving 9 bases between them. The CDR3 sequence is 14 residues long. CDR3: CASSVGGEDQPQHF. CDR3 nucleotide sequence: TGTGCCAGCAGCGTAGGGGGGGAAGATCAGCCCCAGCATTTT.

The chain has TRBV27 and TRBJ1-1; TRBD1 aligns across 7 bases. CDR1 is MNHEY, CDR2 SMNVEV, per germline (reference sequence). This CDR3 region has 13 residues. The ends lost 7 bases at V and 5 bases at J; junction bases unmatched: 7. The CDR3 coding sequence is TGTGCCAGCAATTCCAGGGACAGAACTGAAGCTTTCTTT. Protein product: CASNSRDRTEAFF.

The V call is TRBV3-1 (or the pseudogene TRBV3-2), the J call TRBJ1-1; D is undetermined. The CDR3 is 14 amino acids. Trimming removed 4 bases at V and 2 bases at J, with 11 bases between. CDR1 is LGHDT, CDR2 YNNKEL, per germline (reference sequence). This chain's CDR3 is CASSRWEGNTEAFF. The CDR3 bases are TGTGCCAGCAGCCGATGGGAGGGTAACACTGAAGCTTTCTTT.

The table lists this clone with a few counts. The V call is TRBV5-5, the J call TRBJ1-1, with D tentatively TRBD1 (6 bases). Germline CDR1 is SGHKS and CDR2 is YYEKEE (reference sequence). V was trimmed by 2 bases and J by 4 bases, leaving 15 bases between them. CDR3 length equals 15 residues. The CDR3 protein is CASSFSGGGGTEAFF. The CDR3 region has the DNA TGTGCCAGCAGCTTCTCTGGGGGCGGTGGCACTGAAGCTTTCTTT.